This paragraph covers one TCR beta chain sequence. This entry comes from a study of blood T cell repertoires in COVID-19. Across the whole study: Spain, Italy and the United States supplied samples that represented acute and convalescent COVID-19. PBMCs, B-cell-depleted T cells, or T cells were the source of the cDNA or gDNA that made up the material.

V dropped 0 bases and J dropped 4 bases, with 11 bases sitting between them. The CDR3 runs 15 residues. CDR1 and CDR2 (germline): SGHRS, YFSETQ. Original processing notes: Quantification of nucleated cells was approximated via reference gene primer amplification. TCRdb's table, derived via immunoSEQ multiplex PCR, lists solely in-frame clones and lacks some. V, J and clone size are taken as reported in that table, and D and trimming were inferred from the DNA itself. The table shows 48,000 or so clones, with over 75% occurring only once. The TCR was taken from a woman aged 80 or over with COVID-19, enrolled during active disease. The specimen was peripheral blood. V gene TRBV5-1 combines with J gene TRBJ2-1; possible D gene TRBD1, 6 bases. For the CDR3, the DNA is TGCGCCAGCAGCTTGGCCTGGGGGCCGTACAATGAGCAGTTCTTC. Translation gives CASSLAWGPYNEQFF.